This T cell receptor (beta chain) was sequenced for a study of blood T cell repertoires in COVID-19. As for the study in general: Collection of acute and convalescent COVID-19 samples took place in the United States, Italy and Spain.

This clone was recorded once. The CDR3 extends over 16 amino acids. Per germline, CDR1 SGHDN and CDR2 FVKESK. The V gene lost 5 bases and the J gene lost 4 bases, with 20 bases spanning the gap. Sequencing used immunoSEQ multiplex PCR; TCRdb keeps in-frame clones, though not all of them. Of about 42,000 clones in the sample, over 60% were seen once. Sequencing used peripheral blood. This receptor was identified in a woman aged 70 to 79 with acute or convalescent COVID-19. V is TRBV14 and J is TRBJ2-5; D remains unclear. CDR3 sequence (DNA): TGTGCCAGCAGCGCAGCCGTCTTAAGTAAGCGAGAGACCCAGTACTTC. It encodes CASSAAVLSKRETQYF.